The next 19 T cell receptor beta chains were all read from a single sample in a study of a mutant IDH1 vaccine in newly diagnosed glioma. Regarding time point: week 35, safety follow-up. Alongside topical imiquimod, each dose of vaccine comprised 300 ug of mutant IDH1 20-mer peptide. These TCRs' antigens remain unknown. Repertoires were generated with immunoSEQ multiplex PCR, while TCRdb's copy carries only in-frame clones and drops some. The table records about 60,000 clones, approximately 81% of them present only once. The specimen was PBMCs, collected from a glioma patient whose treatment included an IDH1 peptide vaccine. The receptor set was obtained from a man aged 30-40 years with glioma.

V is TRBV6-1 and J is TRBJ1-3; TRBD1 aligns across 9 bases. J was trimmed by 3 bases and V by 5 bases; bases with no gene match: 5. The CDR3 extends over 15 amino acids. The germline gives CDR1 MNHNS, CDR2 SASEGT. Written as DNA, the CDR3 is TGTGCCAGCAGTTCGGACAGGGGAAATGGAAACACCATATATTTT. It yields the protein CASSSDRGNGNTIYF.

The CDR3 region has the DNA TGTGCCAGCAGCCCCTGGGAGGGCGGCACCGGGGAGCTGTTTTTT. Protein sequence: CASSPWEGGTGELFF. J is TRBJ2-2 and V is TRBV13, with TRBD2 identical over 7 bases. This CDR3 has 15 amino acids. Germline loops: CDR1 PRHDT, CDR2 FYEKMQ (reference sequence). J lost 4 bases, V lost 5 bases, and 7 bases had no gene match.

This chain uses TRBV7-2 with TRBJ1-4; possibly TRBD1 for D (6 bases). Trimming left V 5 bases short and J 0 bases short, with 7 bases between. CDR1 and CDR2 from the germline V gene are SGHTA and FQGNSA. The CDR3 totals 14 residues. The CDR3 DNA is TGTGCCAGCAGCAGGACAGCAACTAATGAAAAACTGTTTTTT. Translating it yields CASSRTATNEKLFF.

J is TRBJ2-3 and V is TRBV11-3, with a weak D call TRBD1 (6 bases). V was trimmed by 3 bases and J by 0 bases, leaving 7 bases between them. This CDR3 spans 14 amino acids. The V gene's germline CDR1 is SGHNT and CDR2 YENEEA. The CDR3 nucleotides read TGTGCCAGCAGCTTCGACAGGAGCACAGATACGCAGTATTTT. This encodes CASSFDRSTDTQYF.

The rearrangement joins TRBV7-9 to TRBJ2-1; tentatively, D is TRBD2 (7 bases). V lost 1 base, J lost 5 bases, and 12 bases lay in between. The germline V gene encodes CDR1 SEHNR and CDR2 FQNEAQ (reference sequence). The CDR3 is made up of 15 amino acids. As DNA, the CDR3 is TGTGCCAGCAGCTTAGGTGGGGGGGCCCACAATGAGCAGTTCTTC. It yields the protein CASSLGGGAHNEQFF.

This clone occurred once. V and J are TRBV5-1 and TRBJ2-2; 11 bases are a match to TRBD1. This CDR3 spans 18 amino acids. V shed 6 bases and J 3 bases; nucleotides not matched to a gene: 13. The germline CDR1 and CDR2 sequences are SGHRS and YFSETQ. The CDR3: CASTGSTRDRGDTGELFF. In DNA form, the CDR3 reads TGCGCCAGCACAGGTTCTACCCGGGACAGGGGGGACACCGGGGAGCTGTTTTTT.

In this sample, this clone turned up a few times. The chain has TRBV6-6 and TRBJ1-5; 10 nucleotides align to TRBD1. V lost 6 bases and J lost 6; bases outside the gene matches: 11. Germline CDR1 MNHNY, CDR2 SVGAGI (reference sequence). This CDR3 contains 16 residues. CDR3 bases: TGTGCCAGCAGATCATCCGGGACAGGGGTTGGTCAGCCCCAGCATTTT. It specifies CASRSSGTGVGQPQHF.

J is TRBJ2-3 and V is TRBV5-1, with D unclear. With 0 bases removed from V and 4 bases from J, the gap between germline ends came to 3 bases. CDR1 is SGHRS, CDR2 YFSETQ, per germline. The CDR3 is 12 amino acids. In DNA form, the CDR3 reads TGCGCCAGCAGCTTGGTGCCAGATACGCAGTATTTT. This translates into CASSLVPDTQYF.

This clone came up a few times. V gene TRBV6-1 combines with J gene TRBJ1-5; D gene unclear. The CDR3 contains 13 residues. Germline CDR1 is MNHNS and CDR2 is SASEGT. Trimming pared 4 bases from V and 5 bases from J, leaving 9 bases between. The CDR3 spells CASSAQPDQPQHF. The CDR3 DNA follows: TGTGCCAGCAGTGCGCAGCCTGATCAGCCCCAGCATTTT.

CDR3 amino acids: CASSIGSYSGANVLTF. In DNA form, the CDR3 reads TGTGCCAGCAGTATCGGGTCTTACTCTGGGGCCAACGTCCTGACTTTC. J is TRBJ2-6 and V is TRBV14; D is uncertain. Germline V lookup: CDR1 SGHDN, CDR2 FVKESK. This CDR3 contains 16 residues. V gave up 6 bases and J gave up 0 bases, with 12 bases separating them. The complete variable domain, with remaining parts taken from reference TRBV14 and TRBJ2-6, reads EAGVTQFPSHSVIEKGQTVTLRCDPISGHDNLYWYRRVMGKEIKFLLHFVKESKQDESGMPNNRFLAERTGGTYSTLKVQPAELEDSGVYFCASSIGSYSGANVLTFGAGSRLTVL.

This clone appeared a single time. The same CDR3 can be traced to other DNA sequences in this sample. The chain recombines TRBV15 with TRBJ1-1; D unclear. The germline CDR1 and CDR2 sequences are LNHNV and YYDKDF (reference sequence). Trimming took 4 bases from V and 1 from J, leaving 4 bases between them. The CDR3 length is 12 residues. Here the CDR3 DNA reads TGTGCCACCAGCACGCCGAACACTGAAGCTTTCTTT. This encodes CATSTPNTEAFF.

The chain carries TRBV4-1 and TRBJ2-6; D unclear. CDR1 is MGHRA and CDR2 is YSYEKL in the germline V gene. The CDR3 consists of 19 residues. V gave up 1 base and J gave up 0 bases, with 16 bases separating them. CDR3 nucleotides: TGCGCCAGCAGCCAAGCCCCAAGACGAGCCACCTCTGGGGCCAACGTCCTGACTTTC. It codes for CASSQAPRRATSGANVLTF.

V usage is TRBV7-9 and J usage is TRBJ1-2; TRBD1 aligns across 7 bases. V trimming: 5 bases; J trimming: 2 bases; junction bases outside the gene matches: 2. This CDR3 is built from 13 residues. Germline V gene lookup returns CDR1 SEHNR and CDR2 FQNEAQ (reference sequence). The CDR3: CASSGQVNYGYTF. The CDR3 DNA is TGTGCCAGCAGCGGACAGGTCAACTATGGCTACACCTTC.

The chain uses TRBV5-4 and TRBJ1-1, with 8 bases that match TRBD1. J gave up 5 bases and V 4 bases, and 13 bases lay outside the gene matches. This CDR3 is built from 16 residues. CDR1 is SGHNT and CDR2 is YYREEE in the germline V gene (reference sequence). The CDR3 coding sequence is TGTGCCAGCAGCCTGGGGGCAGGGGGCTGGGGGACTGAAGCTTTCTTT. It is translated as CASSLGAGGWGTEAFF.

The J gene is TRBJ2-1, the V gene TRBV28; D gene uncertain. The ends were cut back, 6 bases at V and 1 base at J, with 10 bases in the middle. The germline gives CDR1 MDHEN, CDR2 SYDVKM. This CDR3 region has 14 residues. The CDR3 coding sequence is TGTGCCAGCAGGCCGACGGAGTCCTACAATGAGCAGTTCTTC. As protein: CASRPTESYNEQFF.

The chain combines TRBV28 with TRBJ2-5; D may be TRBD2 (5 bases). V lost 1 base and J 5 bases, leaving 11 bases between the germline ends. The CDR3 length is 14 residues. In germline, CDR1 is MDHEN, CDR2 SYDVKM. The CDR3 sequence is CASSLLPGMETQYF. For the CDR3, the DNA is TGTGCCAGCAGTTTATTACCGGGGATGGAGACCCAGTACTTC.

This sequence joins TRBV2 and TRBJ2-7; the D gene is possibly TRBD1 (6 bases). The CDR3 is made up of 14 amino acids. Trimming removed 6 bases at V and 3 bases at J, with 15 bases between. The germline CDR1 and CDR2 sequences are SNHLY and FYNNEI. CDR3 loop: CASSVRGHFYEQYF. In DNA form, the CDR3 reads TGTGCCAGCAGCGTAAGGGGACACTTCTACGAGCAGTACTTC.

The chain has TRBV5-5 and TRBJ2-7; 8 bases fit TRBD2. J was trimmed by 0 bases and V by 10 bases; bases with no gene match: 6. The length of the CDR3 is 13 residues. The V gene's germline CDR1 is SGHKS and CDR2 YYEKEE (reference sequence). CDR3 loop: CASGGLNSYEQYF. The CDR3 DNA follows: TGTGCCTCGGGGGGGCTTAACTCCTACGAGCAGTACTTC.

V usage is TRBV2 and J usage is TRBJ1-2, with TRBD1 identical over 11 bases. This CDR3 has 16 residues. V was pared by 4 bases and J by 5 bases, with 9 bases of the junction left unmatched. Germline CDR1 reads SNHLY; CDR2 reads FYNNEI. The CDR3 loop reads CASSAIGQGAVYGYTF. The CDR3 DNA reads TGTGCCAGCAGTGCCATTGGACAGGGGGCAGTTTATGGCTACACCTTC.